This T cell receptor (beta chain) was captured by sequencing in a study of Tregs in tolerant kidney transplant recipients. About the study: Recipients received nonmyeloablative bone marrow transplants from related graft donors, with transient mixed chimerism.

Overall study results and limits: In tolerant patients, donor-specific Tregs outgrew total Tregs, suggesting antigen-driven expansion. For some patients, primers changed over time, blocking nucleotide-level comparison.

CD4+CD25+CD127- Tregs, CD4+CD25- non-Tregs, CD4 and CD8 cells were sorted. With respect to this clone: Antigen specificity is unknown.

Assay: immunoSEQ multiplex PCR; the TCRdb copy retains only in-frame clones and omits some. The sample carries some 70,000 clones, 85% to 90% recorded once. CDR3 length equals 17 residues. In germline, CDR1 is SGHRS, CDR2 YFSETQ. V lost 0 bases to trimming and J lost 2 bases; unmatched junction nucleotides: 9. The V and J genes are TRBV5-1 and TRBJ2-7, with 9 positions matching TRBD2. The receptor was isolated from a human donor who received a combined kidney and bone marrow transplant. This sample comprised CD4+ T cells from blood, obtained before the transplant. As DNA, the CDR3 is TGCGCCAGCAGCTTGGCCTCTAGCGGGACCGTTACCTACGAGCAGTACTTC. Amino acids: CASSLASSGTVTYEQYF.